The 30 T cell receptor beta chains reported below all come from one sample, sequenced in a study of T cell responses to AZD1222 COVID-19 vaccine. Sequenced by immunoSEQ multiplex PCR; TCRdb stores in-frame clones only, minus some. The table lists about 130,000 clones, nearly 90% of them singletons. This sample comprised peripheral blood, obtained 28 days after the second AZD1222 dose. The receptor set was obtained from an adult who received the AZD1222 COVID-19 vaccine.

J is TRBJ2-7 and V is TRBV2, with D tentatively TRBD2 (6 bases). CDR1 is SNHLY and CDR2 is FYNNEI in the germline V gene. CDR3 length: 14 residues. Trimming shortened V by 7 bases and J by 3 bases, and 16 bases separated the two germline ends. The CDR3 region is CASTRMGLYYEQYF. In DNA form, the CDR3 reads TGTGCCAGCACCAGAATGGGACTGTACTACGAGCAGTACTTC.

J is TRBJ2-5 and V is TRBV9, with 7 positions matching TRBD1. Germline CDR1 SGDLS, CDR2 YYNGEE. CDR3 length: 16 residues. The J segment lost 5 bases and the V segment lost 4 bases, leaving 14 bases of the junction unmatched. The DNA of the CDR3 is TGTGCCAGCAGCTCCAGACCACAGGGGTTCGGGGAGACCCAGTACTTC. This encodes CASSSRPQGFGETQYF. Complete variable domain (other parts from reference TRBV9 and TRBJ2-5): DSGVTQTPKHLITATGQRVTLRCSPRSGDLSVYWYQQSLDQGLQFLIQYYNGEERAKGNILERFSAQQFPDLHSELNLSSLELGDSALYFCASSSRPQGFGETQYFGPGTRLLVL.

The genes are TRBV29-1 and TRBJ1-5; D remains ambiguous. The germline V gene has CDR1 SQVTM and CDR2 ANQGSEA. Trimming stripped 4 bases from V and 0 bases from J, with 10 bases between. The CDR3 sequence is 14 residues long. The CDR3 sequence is CSVGFKNSNQPQHF. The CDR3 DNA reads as TGCAGCGTTGGTTTCAAAAATAGCAATCAGCCCCAGCATTTT.

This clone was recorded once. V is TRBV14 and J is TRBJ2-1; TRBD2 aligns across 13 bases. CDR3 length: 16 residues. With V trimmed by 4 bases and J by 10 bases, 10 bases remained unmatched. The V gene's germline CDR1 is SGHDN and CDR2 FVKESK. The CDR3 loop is CASSPPGLAGVSEQFF. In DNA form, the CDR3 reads TGTGCCAGCAGCCCCCCAGGACTAGCGGGAGTTAGCGAGCAGTTCTTC.

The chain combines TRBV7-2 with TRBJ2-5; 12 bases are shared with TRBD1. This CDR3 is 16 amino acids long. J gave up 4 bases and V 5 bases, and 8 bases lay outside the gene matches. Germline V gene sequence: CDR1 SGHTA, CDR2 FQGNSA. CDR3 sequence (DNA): TGTGCCAGCAGCCATCCGGGACAGGGGGCGCGAGAGACCCAGTACTTC. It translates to CASSHPGQGARETQYF.

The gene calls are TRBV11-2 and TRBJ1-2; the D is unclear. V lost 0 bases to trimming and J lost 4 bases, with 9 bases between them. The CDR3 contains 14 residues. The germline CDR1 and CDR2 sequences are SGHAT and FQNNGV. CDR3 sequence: CASSLDFVSYGYTF. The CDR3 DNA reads TGTGCCAGCAGCTTAGACTTCGTTTCCTATGGCTACACCTTC.

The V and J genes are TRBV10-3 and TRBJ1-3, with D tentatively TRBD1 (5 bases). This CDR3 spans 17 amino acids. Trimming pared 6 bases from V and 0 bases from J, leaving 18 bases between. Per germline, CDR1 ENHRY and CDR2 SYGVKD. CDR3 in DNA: TGTGCCATCAGCGGTAGACAGCCTTCAAGCTCTGGAAACACCATATATTTT. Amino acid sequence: CAISGRQPSSSGNTIYF.

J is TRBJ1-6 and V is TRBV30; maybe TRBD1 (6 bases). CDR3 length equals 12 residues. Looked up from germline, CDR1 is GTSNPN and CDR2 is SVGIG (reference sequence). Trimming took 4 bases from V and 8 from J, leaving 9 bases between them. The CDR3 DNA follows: TGTGCCTGGACCAGGGGTGATTCACCCCTCCACTTT. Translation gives CAWTRGDSPLHF.

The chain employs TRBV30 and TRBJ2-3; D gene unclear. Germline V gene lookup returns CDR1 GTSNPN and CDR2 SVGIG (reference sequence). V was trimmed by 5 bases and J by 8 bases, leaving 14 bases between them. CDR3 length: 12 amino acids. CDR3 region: CAWDIPLGTQYF. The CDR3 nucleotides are TGTGCCTGGGACATACCCCTCGGTACGCAGTATTTT. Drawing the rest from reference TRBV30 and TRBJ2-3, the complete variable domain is SQTIHQWPATLVQPVGSPLSLECTVEGTSNPNLYWYRQAAGRGLQLLFYSVGIGQISSEVPQNLSASRPQDRQFILSSKKLLLSDSGFYLCAWDIPLGTQYFGPGTRLTVL.

The CDR3 DNA is TGTGCCAGCCAAGGGACAGGGAGTTTCCACGAGCAGTACTTC. Amino acid sequence: CASQGTGSFHEQYF. The J gene is TRBJ2-7, the V gene TRBV18, with 9 nucleotides matching TRBD1. The CDR3 is made up of 14 amino acids. From germline, CDR1 is KGHSH and CDR2 LQKENI. Trimming cost V 8 bases and J 5 bases; bases outside gene matches: 10.

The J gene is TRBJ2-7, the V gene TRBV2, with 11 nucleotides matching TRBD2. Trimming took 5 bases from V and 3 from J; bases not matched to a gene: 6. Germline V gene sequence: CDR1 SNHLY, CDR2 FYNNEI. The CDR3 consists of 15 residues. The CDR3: CASSLLAGDSYEQYF. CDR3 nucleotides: TGTGCCAGCAGTTTACTAGCGGGGGACAGCTACGAGCAGTACTTC.

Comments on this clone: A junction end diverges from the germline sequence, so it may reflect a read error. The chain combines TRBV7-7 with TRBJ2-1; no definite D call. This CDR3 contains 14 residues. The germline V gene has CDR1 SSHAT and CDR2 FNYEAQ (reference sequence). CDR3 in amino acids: CASSLEYQSNEQFF. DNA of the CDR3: TGTGCTAGCAGCTTAGAATACCAAAGCAATGAGCAGTTCTTC. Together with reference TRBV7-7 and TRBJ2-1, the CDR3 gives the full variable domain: GAGVSQSPRYKVTKRGQDVTLRCDPISSHATLYWYQQALGQGPEFLTYFNYEAQPDKSGLPSDRFSAERPEGSISTLTIQRTEQRDSAMYRCASSLEYQSNEQFFGPGTRLTVL.

CDR3: CASSSSTSGGYNEQFF. The CDR3 DNA reads as TGCGCCAGCAGCTCATCTACTAGCGGGGGTTACAATGAGCAGTTCTTC. This chain connects TRBV5-1 to TRBJ2-1; 11 bases align to TRBD2. Germline loops: CDR1 SGHRS, CDR2 YFSETQ. The CDR3 totals 16 residues. Germline trimming cut 3 bases from V and 4 bases from J; bases unmatched to any gene: 6.

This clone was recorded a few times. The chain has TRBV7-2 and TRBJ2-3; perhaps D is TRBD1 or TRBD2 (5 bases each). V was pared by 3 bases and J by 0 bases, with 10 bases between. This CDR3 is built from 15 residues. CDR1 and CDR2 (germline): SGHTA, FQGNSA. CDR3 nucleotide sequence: TGTGCCAGCAGCTTCGGGACGCCTAGCACAGATACGCAGTATTTT. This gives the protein CASSFGTPSTDTQYF.

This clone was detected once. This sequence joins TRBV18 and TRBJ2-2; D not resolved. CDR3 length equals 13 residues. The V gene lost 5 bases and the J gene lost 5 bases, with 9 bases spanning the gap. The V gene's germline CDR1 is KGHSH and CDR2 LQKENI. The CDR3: CASSSTATGELFF. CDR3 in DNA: TGTGCCAGCTCATCTACAGCTACCGGGGAGCTGTTTTTT.

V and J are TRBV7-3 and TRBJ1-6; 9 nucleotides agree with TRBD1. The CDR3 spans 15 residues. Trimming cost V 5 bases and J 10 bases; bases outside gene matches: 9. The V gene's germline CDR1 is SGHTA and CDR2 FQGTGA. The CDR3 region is CASSRTGGVGSPLHF. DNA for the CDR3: TGTGCCAGCAGCAGAACAGGGGGCGTAGGGTCACCCCTCCACTTT.

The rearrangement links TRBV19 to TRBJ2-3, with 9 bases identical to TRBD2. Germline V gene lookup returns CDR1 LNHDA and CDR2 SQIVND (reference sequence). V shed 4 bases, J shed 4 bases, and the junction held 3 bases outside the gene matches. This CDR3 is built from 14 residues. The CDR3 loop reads CASSRRTSADTQYF. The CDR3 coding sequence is TGTGCCAGTAGTAGGAGGACTAGCGCAGATACGCAGTATTTT. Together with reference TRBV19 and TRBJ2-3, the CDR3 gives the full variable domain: DGGITQSPKYLFRKEGQNVTLSCEQNLNHDAMYWYRQDPGQGLRLIYYSQIVNDFQKGDIAEGYSVSREKKESFPLTVTSAQKNPTAFYLCASSRRTSADTQYFGPGTRLTVL.

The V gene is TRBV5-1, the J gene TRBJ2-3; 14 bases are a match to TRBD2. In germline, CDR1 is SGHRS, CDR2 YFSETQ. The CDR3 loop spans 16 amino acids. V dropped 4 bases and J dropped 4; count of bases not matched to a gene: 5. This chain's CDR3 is CASSVRLAGGADTQYF. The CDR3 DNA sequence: TGCGCCAGCAGCGTGAGACTAGCGGGAGGGGCAGATACGCAGTATTTT. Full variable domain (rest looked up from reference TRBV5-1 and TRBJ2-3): KAGVTQTPRYLIKTRGQQVTLSCSPISGHRSVSWYQQTPGQGLQFLFEYFSETQRNKGNFPGRFSGRQFSNSRSEMNVSTLELGDSALYLCASSVRLAGGADTQYFGPGTRLTVL.

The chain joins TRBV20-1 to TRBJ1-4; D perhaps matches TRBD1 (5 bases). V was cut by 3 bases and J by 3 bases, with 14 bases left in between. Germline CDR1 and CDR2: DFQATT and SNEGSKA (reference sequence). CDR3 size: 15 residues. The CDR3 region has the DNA TGCAGTGCTAGTGGGGCGGGGGGAGCTAATGAAAAACTGTTTTTT. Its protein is CSASGAGGANEKLFF.

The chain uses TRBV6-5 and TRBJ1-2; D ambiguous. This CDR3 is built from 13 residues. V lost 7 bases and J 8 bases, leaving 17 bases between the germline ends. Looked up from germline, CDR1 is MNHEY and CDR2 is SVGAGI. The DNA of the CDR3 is TGTGCCAGCATCGGCCCGAACCTGGGGGGCTACACCTTC. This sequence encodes CASIGPNLGGYTF.

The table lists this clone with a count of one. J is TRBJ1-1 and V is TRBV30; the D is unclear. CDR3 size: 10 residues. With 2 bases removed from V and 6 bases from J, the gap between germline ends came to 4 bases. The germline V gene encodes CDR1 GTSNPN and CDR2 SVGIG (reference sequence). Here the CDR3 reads CAWSSAEAFF. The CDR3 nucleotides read TGTGCCTGGAGTTCGGCTGAAGCTTTCTTT.

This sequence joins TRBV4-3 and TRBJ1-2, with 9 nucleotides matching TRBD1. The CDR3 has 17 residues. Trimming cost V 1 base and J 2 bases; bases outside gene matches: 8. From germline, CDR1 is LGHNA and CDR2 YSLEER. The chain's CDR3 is CASSQVPGQGRNYGYTF. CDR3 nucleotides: TGCGCCAGCAGCCAAGTTCCAGGACAGGGGAGGAACTATGGCTACACCTTC.

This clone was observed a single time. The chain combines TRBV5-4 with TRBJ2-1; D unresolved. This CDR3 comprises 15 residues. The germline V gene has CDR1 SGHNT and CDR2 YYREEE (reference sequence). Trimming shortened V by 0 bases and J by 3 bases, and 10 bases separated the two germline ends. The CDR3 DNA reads TGTGCCAGCAGCTTGGATTCTACAATCTACAATGAGCAGTTCTTC. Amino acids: CASSLDSTIYNEQFF.

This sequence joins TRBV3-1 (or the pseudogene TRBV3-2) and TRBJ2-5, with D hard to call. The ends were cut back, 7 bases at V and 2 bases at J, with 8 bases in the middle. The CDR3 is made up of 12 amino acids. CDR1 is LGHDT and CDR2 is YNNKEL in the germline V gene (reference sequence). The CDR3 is CASNAQQETQYF. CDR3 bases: TGTGCCAGCAACGCACAGCAAGAGACCCAGTACTTC.

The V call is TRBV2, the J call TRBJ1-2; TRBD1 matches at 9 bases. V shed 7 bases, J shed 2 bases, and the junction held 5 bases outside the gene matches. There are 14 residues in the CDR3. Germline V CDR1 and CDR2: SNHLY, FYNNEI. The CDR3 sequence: CASTVQGANYGYTF. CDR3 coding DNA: TGTGCCAGCACCGTACAGGGGGCAAACTATGGCTACACCTTC.

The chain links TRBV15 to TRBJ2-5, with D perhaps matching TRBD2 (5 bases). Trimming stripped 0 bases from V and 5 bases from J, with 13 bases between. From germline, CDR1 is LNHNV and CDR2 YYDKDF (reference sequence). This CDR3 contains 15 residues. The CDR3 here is CATSRDPGVGETQYF. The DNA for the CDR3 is TGTGCCACCAGCAGAGATCCCGGGGTGGGGGAGACCCAGTACTTC.

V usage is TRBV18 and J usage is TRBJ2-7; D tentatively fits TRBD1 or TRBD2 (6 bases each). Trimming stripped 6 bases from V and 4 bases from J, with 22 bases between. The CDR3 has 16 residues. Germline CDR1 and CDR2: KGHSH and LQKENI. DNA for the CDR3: TGTGCCAGCTCCCAACCCGGGGGCTATAACCAATACGAGCAGTACTTC. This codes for CASSQPGGYNQYEQYF.

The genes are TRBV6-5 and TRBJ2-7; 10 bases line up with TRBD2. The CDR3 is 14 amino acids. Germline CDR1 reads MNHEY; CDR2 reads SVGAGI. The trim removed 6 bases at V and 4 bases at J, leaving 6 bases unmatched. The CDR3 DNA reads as TGTGCCAGCAGGGATACTAGCGGGGTATACGAGCAGTACTTC. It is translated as CASRDTSGVYEQYF.

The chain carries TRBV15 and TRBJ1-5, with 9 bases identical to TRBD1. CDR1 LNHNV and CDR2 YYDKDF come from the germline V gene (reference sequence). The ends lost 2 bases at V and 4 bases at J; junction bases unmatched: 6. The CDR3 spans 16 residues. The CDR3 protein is CATSRYRDRVNQPQHF. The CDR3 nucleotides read TGTGCCACCAGCAGATACCGGGACAGGGTTAATCAGCCCCAGCATTTT.

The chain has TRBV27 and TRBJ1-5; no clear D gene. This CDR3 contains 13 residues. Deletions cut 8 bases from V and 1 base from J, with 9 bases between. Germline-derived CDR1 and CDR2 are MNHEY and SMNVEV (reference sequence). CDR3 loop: CASLDKSNQPQHF. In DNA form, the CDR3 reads TGTGCCAGCCTCGACAAGAGCAATCAGCCCCAGCATTTT.